Shown below are 25 T cell receptor beta chains from a single sample sequenced in a study of OX40 agonist ivuxolimab in advanced cancers. Sequenced by immunoSEQ multiplex PCR; TCRdb stores in-frame clones only, minus some. The sample records about 93,000 clones, roughly 94% being singletons. The input for sequencing was CD4+ or CD8+ T cells sorted from blood, taken in a trial of the OX40 agonist ivuxolimab. The receptor source for this set is an adult with an advanced solid tumor such as melanoma, head and neck, liver or kidney cancer.

This clone came up once. Other DNA sequences in this sample translate to the same CDR3. The CDR3 DNA sequence: TGTGCCAGCAGTGACGCGGGGCCCACAGATACGCAGTATTTT. Protein sequence: CASSDAGPTDTQYF. The gene calls are TRBV9 and TRBJ2-3, with D possibly being TRBD2 (6 bases). The CDR3 sequence is 14 residues long. CDR1 SGDLS and CDR2 YYNGEE come from the germline V gene. V dropped 5 bases and J dropped 2 bases, with 12 bases sitting between them. The full variable domain, with the rest looked up from reference TRBV9 and TRBJ2-3, is DSGVTQTPKHLITATGQRVTLRCSPRSGDLSVYWYQQSLDQGLQFLIQYYNGEERAKGNILERFSAQQFPDLHSELNLSSLELGDSALYFCASSDAGPTDTQYFGPGTRLTVL.

The rearrangement uses TRBV19 and TRBJ2-2, with unresolved D. The CDR3 is made up of 14 amino acids. Looked up from germline, CDR1 is LNHDA and CDR2 is SQIVND (reference sequence). V shed 0 bases and J shed 4 bases, with 6 bases lying between them. CDR3 coding DNA: TGTGCCAGTAGTATAGATCTGGGCACCGGGGAGCTGTTTTTT. It is translated as CASSIDLGTGELFF.

The CDR3 spells CASSYLGQGNEKLFF. CDR3 nucleotides: TGTGCCAGCAGTTACCTGGGACAGGGGAATGAAAAACTGTTTTTT. The chain combines TRBV6-6 with TRBJ1-4; 10 nucleotides line up with TRBD1. Germline V gives CDR1 MNHNY, CDR2 SVGAGI (reference sequence). With 2 bases clipped from V and 5 bases from J, the junction kept 2 bases outside the gene matches. The CDR3 covers 15 residues.

V usage is TRBV7-6 and J usage is TRBJ2-1; the D call may be TRBD1 or TRBD2 (6 bases each). Deletions cut 4 bases from V and 6 bases from J, with 31 bases between. CDR1 is SGHVS and CDR2 is FNYEAQ in the germline V gene. The CDR3 has 20 amino acids. Here the CDR3 reads CASSYQIRDRDPGATNEQFF. Written as DNA, the CDR3 is TGTGCCAGCAGCTACCAAATAAGAGATCGCGACCCGGGGGCGACCAATGAGCAGTTCTTC. The whole variable domain, remainder taken from reference TRBV7-6 and TRBJ2-1, is GAGVSQSPRYKVTKRGQDVALRCDPISGHVSLYWYRQALGQGPEFLTYFNYEAQQDKSGLPNDRFSAERPEGSISTLTIQRTEQRDSAMYRCASSYQIRDRDPGATNEQFFGPGTRLTVL.

The chain joins TRBV15 to TRBJ1-5; 8 bases line up with TRBD1. Germline V gene lookup returns CDR1 LNHNV and CDR2 YYDKDF (reference sequence). Unmatched junction bases numbered 4, after V lost 0 bases and J lost 3 bases. The CDR3 has 16 residues. Here the CDR3 reads CATSRDDRGYNQPQHF. The CDR3 nucleotides are TGTGCCACCAGCAGAGATGACAGGGGATACAATCAGCCCCAGCATTTT.

The chain links TRBV7-2 to TRBJ2-1; 11 nucleotides line up with TRBD2. The germline V gene encodes CDR1 SGHTA and CDR2 FQGNSA. The ends lost 5 bases at V and 6 bases at J; junction bases unmatched: 3. The CDR3 runs 14 residues. CDR3 amino acids: CASSITSGGNEQFF. The CDR3 nucleotides read TGTGCCAGCAGCATTACTAGCGGGGGCAATGAGCAGTTCTTC.

V and J are TRBV27 and TRBJ1-6, with a weak D call TRBD1 (5 bases). The CDR3 contains 14 residues. Germline assignment: CDR1 MNHEY and CDR2 SMNVEV (reference sequence). Deletions cut 3 bases from V and 9 bases from J, with 12 bases between. CDR3 sequence reads: CASSFPGSGSPLHF. In nucleotides, the CDR3 is TGTGCCAGCAGTTTTCCAGGGAGCGGTTCACCCCTCCACTTT.

The chain couples TRBV28 to TRBJ1-1, with D hard to call. CDR3 size: 14 residues. CDR1 and CDR2 (germline): MDHEN, SYDVKM. V was pared by 6 bases and J by 1 base, with 12 bases between. Here the CDR3 DNA reads TGTGCCAGCAGCCCTAGGGAGGCGAACACTGAAGCTTTCTTT. It yields the protein CASSPREANTEAFF.

J is TRBJ1-2 and V is TRBV5-4; no firm D call. The germline CDR1 and CDR2 sequences are SGHNT and YYREEE (reference sequence). V was pared by 0 bases and J by 4 bases, with 7 bases between. CDR3 size: 13 residues. As DNA, the CDR3 is TGTGCCAGCAGCTTGGTTGCCTCCTATGGCTACACCTTC. Residues: CASSLVASYGYTF. The variable domain in full, completed from reference TRBV5-4 and TRBJ1-2, reads ETGVTQSPTHLIKTRGQQVTLRCSSQSGHNTVSWYQQALGQGPQFIFQYYREEENGRGNFPPRFSGLQFPNYSSELNVNALELDDSALYLCASSLVASYGYTFGSGTRLTVV.

The chain carries TRBV25-1 and TRBJ2-1; 12 bases agree with TRBD2. The germline V gene has CDR1 MGHDK and CDR2 SYGVNS. V was pared by 6 bases and J by 9 bases, with 15 bases of the junction left unmatched. CDR3 length: 17 amino acids. The chain's CDR3 is CASSPPWRLAGVSEQFF. CDR3 DNA sequence: TGTGCCAGCAGCCCTCCTTGGAGACTAGCGGGAGTCAGTGAGCAGTTCTTC.

This clone was picked up one time. The chain is built from TRBV9 and TRBJ2-3; D is undetermined. There are 15 residues in the CDR3. The germline V and J ends were trimmed by 0 bases and 6 bases, with 14 bases remaining between them. Germline V lookup: CDR1 SGDLS, CDR2 YYNGEE. CDR3 protein: CASSVEVVVADTQYF. As DNA, the CDR3 is TGTGCCAGCAGCGTAGAAGTGGTGGTGGCGGATACGCAGTATTTT.

The chain couples TRBV30 to TRBJ2-7; D uncertain. The CDR3 sequence is 13 residues long. With 0 bases removed from V and 3 bases from J, the gap between germline ends came to 9 bases. Germline CDR1 GTSNPN, CDR2 SVGIG (reference sequence). CDR3 residues: CAWSVGVLYEQYF. In nucleotides, the CDR3 is TGTGCCTGGAGTGTTGGAGTACTCTACGAGCAGTACTTC. The full variable domain, its missing parts supplied by reference TRBV30 and TRBJ2-7, is SQTIHQWPATLVQPVGSPLSLECTVEGTSNPNLYWYRQAAGRGLQLLFYSVGIGQISSEVPQNLSASRPQDRQFILSSKKLLLSDSGFYLCAWSVGVLYEQYFGPGTRLTVT.

For the CDR3, the DNA is TGTGCCAGCAGCAAACAGGGGGCGAGCACAGATACGCAGTATTTT. Its protein is CASSKQGASTDTQYF. The chain combines TRBV9 with TRBJ2-3, with 9 bases aligning to TRBD1. V lost 4 bases to trimming and J lost 0 bases; unmatched junction nucleotides: 3. Germline CDR1 reads SGDLS; CDR2 reads YYNGEE. This CDR3 is 15 amino acids long.

The chain recombines TRBV6-5 with TRBJ1-2; D is perhaps TRBD1 (5 bases). The CDR3 runs to 14 residues. Germline lookup yields CDR1 MNHEY and CDR2 SVGAGI. Trimming stripped 7 bases from V and 5 bases from J, with 17 bases between. CDR3 sequence reads: CASKDGGFGYGYTF. The DNA of the CDR3 is TGTGCCAGCAAGGACGGGGGTTTCGGGTATGGCTACACCTTC.

V is TRBV5-6 and J is TRBJ1-2, with a tentative D call TRBD1 (5 bases). CDR1 and CDR2 (germline): SGHDT, YYEEEE. CDR3 size: 16 residues. V shed 0 bases and J shed 3 bases, with 15 bases lying between them. For the CDR3, the DNA is TGTGCCAGCAGCTTGGCTACCGGCGGGGGAGACTATGGCTACACCTTC. It codes for CASSLATGGGDYGYTF. Drawing the rest from reference TRBV5-6 and TRBJ1-2, the complete variable domain is DAGVTQSPTHLIKTRGQQVTLRCSPKSGHDTVSWYQQALGQGPQFIFQYYEEEERQRGNFPDRFSGHQFPNYSSELNVNALLLGDSALYLCASSLATGGGDYGYTFGSGTRLTVV.

To note about this clone: The germline gene is not matched at one end of the junction; a read error may be the cause. The chain uses TRBV7-7 and TRBJ2-7; 9 bases map to TRBD1. Germline V gene lookup returns CDR1 SSHAT and CDR2 FNYEAQ (reference sequence). This CDR3 has 14 amino acids. The chain's CDR3 is CASSLGQGNYEQYF. The CDR3, as DNA: TGTGCTAGCAGCTTAGGACAGGGGAACTACGAGCAGTACTTC.

This clone occurred once. The rearrangement joins TRBV30 to TRBJ1-1; no reliable D call. Germline-derived CDR1 and CDR2 are GTSNPN and SVGIG (reference sequence). The V gene lost 0 bases and the J gene lost 1 base, with 9 bases spanning the gap. CDR3 length: 14 amino acids. CDR3 sequence: CAWSVFSGNTEAFF. For the CDR3, the DNA is TGTGCCTGGAGTGTATTTTCTGGGAACACTGAAGCTTTCTTT.

The chain recombines TRBV6-1 with TRBJ2-4, with D tentatively TRBD1 (5 bases). Trimming removed 2 bases at V and 1 base at J, with 9 bases between. From germline, CDR1 is MNHNS and CDR2 SASEGT. The CDR3 sequence is 15 residues long. The CDR3 region has the DNA TGTGCCAGCAGTGAAAACAGGTCCGCCAAAAACATTCAGTACTTC. Translating it yields CASSENRSAKNIQYF.

The V call is TRBV7-2, the J call TRBJ2-5; D is possibly TRBD2 (6 bases). The J call may be faulty, since TRBJ2-7 better matches the DNA end. The CDR3 consists of 19 residues. CDR1 is SGHTA, CDR2 FQGNSA, per germline. The CDR3 region has the DNA TGTGCCAGCAGCTTCGACCCGGGACTTGGTCCGGAGAGCTCCTACGAGCAGTACTTC. Its protein is CASSFDPGLGPESSYEQYF.

The rearrangement uses TRBV4-3 and TRBJ1-3; D ambiguous. The CDR3 loop spans 15 amino acids. V dropped 0 bases and J dropped 0 bases, with 6 bases sitting between them. Per germline, CDR1 LGHNA and CDR2 YSLEER. This chain's CDR3 is CASSQEWSSGNTIYF. CDR3 coding DNA: TGCGCCAGCAGCCAAGAATGGAGCTCTGGAAACACCATATATTTT.

This clone came up a few times. This sequence joins TRBV10-3 and TRBJ2-7, with D hard to call. Germline-derived CDR1 and CDR2 are ENHRY and SYGVKD. CDR3 length equals 11 residues. V shed 10 bases and J shed 7 bases, with 14 bases lying between them. The DNA of the CDR3 is TGTGCCACCGGCGAAGGAGAGGAGCAGTACTTC. Encoded protein: CATGEGEEQYF.

The chain recombines TRBV10-3 with TRBJ1-3; D might be TRBD1 (5 bases). CDR1 is ENHRY, CDR2 SYGVKD, per germline. CDR3 length equals 17 residues. Trimming took off 10 bases at V and 4 bases at J, with 26 bases between the two ends. The CDR3 DNA sequence: TGTGCCACAGAAGTAGGGGTCATCACGTCGAGAGGAAACACCATATATTTT. Translated: CATEVGVITSRGNTIYF.

Only one count was recorded for this clone. V usage is TRBV6-5 and J usage is TRBJ2-1; 9 bases agree with TRBD1. From germline, CDR1 is MNHEY and CDR2 SVGAGI. The CDR3 runs 15 residues. V trimming: 2 bases; J trimming: 8 bases; junction bases outside the gene matches: 7. The CDR3 coding sequence is TGTGCCAGCAGTTACGACCTGGACAGGGGAGATGAGCAGTTCTTC. Protein: CASSYDLDRGDEQFF.

The V call is TRBV27, the J call TRBJ2-1, with D tentatively TRBD2 (6 bases). The CDR3 extends over 15 amino acids. V dropped 6 bases and J dropped 6 bases, with 18 bases sitting between them. Germline V gene sequence: CDR1 MNHEY, CDR2 SMNVEV (reference sequence). The CDR3 region has the DNA TGTGCCAGCAGCCCTTTTTTGGGAGGAAGCAATGAGCAGTTCTTC. Protein sequence: CASSPFLGGSNEQFF.

The rearrangement uses TRBV5-4 and TRBJ2-7; D is uncertain. Germline CDR1 SGHNT, CDR2 YYREEE (reference sequence). This CDR3 region has 17 residues. V was cut by 0 bases and J by 2 bases, with 18 bases left in between. The CDR3 sequence is CASSLGPPELTTYEQYF. CDR3 in DNA: TGTGCCAGCAGCTTGGGCCCCCCTGAACTAACAACCTACGAGCAGTACTTC.